This T cell receptor (beta chain) originates from a study of regulatory T cells in long-lasting Graves disease. The V gene lost 8 bases and the J gene lost 4 bases, with 21 bases spanning the gap. Germline assignment: CDR1 SEHNR and CDR2 FQNEAQ (reference sequence). CDR3 length: 15 residues. Study findings and constraints: Persistent disease was associated with favored TRBV28 usage and with favored use of TRBJ1-2 and TRBJ2-5.

Combining iRepertoire HTBI primers with Arm-PCR of CDR3 regions, the authors built TCR beta libraries. Each CDR3 protein gets one entry after TCRdb re-called the multiplex PCR reads with MiXCR. The sample comprises under 700,000 distinct CDR3 sequences, roughly 16% of which are singletons, and 25% rests with the top ten. Time point defined: newly diagnosed GD, antithyroid drugs for less than 3 months. PBMC-derived RNA was used for the TCR library. Clinicians diagnosed Graves' disease using American Thyroid Association guidelines. This clonotype has a handful of counts. The antigen remains unidentified. These data also featured in a second study, about T cells in Graves' hyperthyroidism and ophthalmopathy. That investigation notes: In the analysis, a 13 V-J model separated ophthalmopathy from stable hyperthyroidism.

The sequence came from a middle-aged woman with Graves disease. The chain uses TRBV7-9 and TRBJ2-7, with D tentatively TRBD2 (5 bases). The input for sequencing was peripheral blood mononuclear cells (PBMCs), taken at new diagnosis, from a patient treated with antithyroid drugs. CDR3 in DNA: TGTGCCAGCTCTCACGAGGTGGTCGAGCGGTACGAGCAGTACTTC. It yields the protein CASSHEVVERYEQYF.